This TCR beta chain originates from a study of OX40 agonist ivuxolimab in advanced cancers. Whole-study context: Aged about 20 to 80 with a mean of approximately 60 years, they were about 78% male.

Germline V lookup: CDR1 SGDLS, CDR2 YYNGEE. The CDR3 is 17 residues long. V was shortened by 4 bases and J by 0 bases, with 17 bases between the two germline ends. Using immunoSEQ multiplex PCR, the repertoire was profiled, and TCRdb retains in-frame clones only, with some absent. The data show tens of thousands of clones, 70% to 90% seen once. The rearrangement joins TRBV9 to TRBJ2-1; tentative D call: TRBD2 (5 bases). The specimen comprised CD4+ or CD8+ T cells sorted from blood, sampled in a trial of the OX40 agonist ivuxolimab. This TCR derives from an adult with an advanced solid tumor such as melanoma, head and neck, liver or kidney cancer. For the CDR3, the DNA is TGTGCCAGCAGCACCCAGACTACTCGGAGCTCCTACAATGAGCAGTTCTTC. Translated: CASSTQTTRSSYNEQFF.